The entry that follows covers one T cell receptor (beta chain) sequence. Its specificity is not known. V lost 5 bases and J 5 bases, leaving 12 bases between the germline ends. The CDR3 sequence is 14 residues long. Germline CDR1 SGHTA, CDR2 FQGNSA. The sample comes from a study of post-analysis software for immune sequencing data. About the research overall: Several disease courses (relapsing-remitting, secondary progressive and progressive-relapsing) of multiple sclerosis were included.

Study results and caveats: When patients were compared with controls, four or five TRBV segments were more frequent, TRBV5-6, TRBV5-1 and TRBV20-1 among them.

The library was made from cDNA and included unique molecular identifiers. Yield was 500,000 to 600,000 cDNA molecules from about 0.94 to 9.7 million T cells. From the PCR reads, TCRdb called clonotypes with MiXCR, one entry per CDR3 protein. The sample includes about 400,000 distinct CDR3 sequences, 30% to 45% of them seen just once. The rearrangement uses TRBV7-2 and TRBJ2-2; D possibly corresponds to TRBD2 (5 bases). The sequence was collected from a girl between 5 and 17 years old with multiple sclerosis. Specimen: blood. CDR3 nucleotides: TGTGCCAGCAGCATAGGACTCGTGACCGGGGAGCTGTTTTTT. This codes for CASSIGLVTGELFF.